Sequencing of this TCR beta chain was carried out in a study of T cells in Graves' hyperthyroidism and ophthalmopathy. The study, taken as a whole, reports: Model predictions of ophthalmopathy came a median approximately 6.8 months before onset. Appearing also in blood were most of the thyroid clonotypes expanded above 0.001.

This clonotype was counted at least ten times. As yet, its antigen is unknown. For the diagnoses, clinical symptoms, serum thyroxine and TRAb, thyroid ultrasound and orbital computed tomography were used. Fresh peripheral blood, approximately 10 ml, yielded the PBMCs. Trimming cost V 5 bases and J 4 bases, with 14 bases left between them. Germline V gene sequence: CDR1 LNHNV, CDR2 YYDKDF (reference sequence). CDR3 length: 14 residues. From RNA transcripts, TCR beta CDR3 regions were amplified. Using the HTBI primer set, a first-round RT-PCR was run on the TCR CDR3. One entry per CDR3 protein results from TCRdb running MiXCR on the multiplex PCR reads. The data show fewer than 650,000 distinct CDR3 sequences, approximately 14% seen once.

The clonotype was recovered from a woman aged 40 to 50 with Graves' ophthalmopathy. The rearrangement uses TRBV15 and TRBJ2-5, with unresolved D. The sequencing sample was made of blood. CDR3 DNA: TGTGCCACCAGCCCCGGCCCCCCGGGAGAGACCCAGTACTTC. This encodes CATSPGPPGETQYF.